This passage covers 19 T cell receptor beta chains from one sample sequenced in a study of cytomegalovirus exposure and HLA in healthy donors. Primers for the PCR totalled 60 Vbeta and 13 Jbeta. The table came from immunoSEQ multiplex PCR; TCRdb's copy has only in-frame clones and leaves some out. The data contain 150,000 to 200,000 clones, 80% to 85% of them singletons. The sample consisted of PBMCs. These receptors came from a woman aged 18-29 years in good health and CMV-seronegative.

This CDR3 is CASSFDQLETQYF. DNA of the CDR3: TGTGCCAGCAGTTTCGATCAGTTGGAGACCCAGTACTTC. The chain joins TRBV28 to TRBJ2-5; D is uncertain. Germline loops: CDR1 MDHEN, CDR2 SYDVKM. Trimming cost V 3 bases and J 5 bases, with 10 bases left between them. The CDR3 runs to 13 residues.

The chain combines TRBV5-4 with TRBJ2-1; 10 bases match TRBD2. Germline V gene lookup returns CDR1 SGHNT and CDR2 YYREEE (reference sequence). The CDR3 contains 15 residues. Unmatched junction bases numbered 6, after V lost 4 bases and J lost 5 bases. The CDR3 nucleotides read TGTGCCAGCAGCCCGGGACTAGCGCCCAACAATGAGCAGTTCTTC. Translated, it gives CASSPGLAPNNEQFF.

The chain uses TRBV7-9 and TRBJ1-1; D unclear. Deletions cut 1 base from V and 7 bases from J, with 7 bases between. The germline CDR1 and CDR2 sequences are SEHNR and FQNEAQ (reference sequence). The CDR3 has 12 amino acids. CDR3 sequence (DNA): TGTGCCAGCAGCTTAGGGGGAGGTGAAGCTTTCTTT. It specifies CASSLGGGEAFF.

Here the CDR3 reads CAWSEGLLSYNEQFF. In DNA form, the CDR3 reads TGTGCCTGGAGCGAGGGACTCCTCTCCTACAATGAGCAGTTCTTC. The V gene is TRBV30, the J gene TRBJ2-1; a weak D match, TRBD2 (6 bases). This CDR3 has 15 residues. Deletions cut 3 bases from V and 0 bases from J, with 12 bases between. In germline, CDR1 is GTSNPN, CDR2 SVGIG (reference sequence).

This clone was found once. This chain connects TRBV7-8 to TRBJ2-7, with no clear D. V was trimmed by 4 bases and J by 5 bases, leaving 9 bases between them. Germline CDR1 reads SGHVS; CDR2 reads FQNEAQ. The length of the CDR3 is 12 residues. CDR3 sequence: CASSYSTHEQYF. In DNA form, the CDR3 reads TGTGCCAGCAGCTACTCAACCCACGAGCAGTACTTC.

This chain joins TRBV6-4 and TRBJ2-7; tentative D call: TRBD2 (5 bases). Germline V gene lookup returns CDR1 MRHNA and CDR2 SNTAGT. CDR3 length: 14 residues. Trimming left V 9 bases short and J 2 bases short, with 17 bases between. The CDR3 spells CARIIRRATYEQYV. The DNA of the CDR3 is TGTGCCAGAATCATCCGGCGGGCGACCTACGAGCAGTACGTC.

There are a few counts of this clone. The chain uses TRBV6-5 and TRBJ2-2; D is unclear. The CDR3 is 11 amino acids. Germline V gene sequence: CDR1 MNHEY, CDR2 SVGAGI. Trimming shortened V by 8 bases and J by 12 bases, and 13 bases separated the two germline ends. The CDR3 DNA sequence: TGTGCCAGCCTCCTCATTGGGCAGCTGTTTTTT. This sequence encodes CASLLIGQLFF.

This chain uses TRBV7-2 with TRBJ1-1; a weak D match, TRBD1 (5 bases). Germline V CDR1 and CDR2: SGHTA, FQGNSA. The V end was cut by 7 bases, the J end by 5 bases, with 5 bases between. This CDR3 spans 10 amino acids. The CDR3 loop is CASKGTEAFF. The DNA of the CDR3 is TGTGCCAGCAAGGGGACTGAAGCTTTCTTT.

This chain joins TRBV25-1 and TRBJ2-7; 9 bases align to TRBD2. The length of the CDR3 is 14 residues. V shed 6 bases, J shed 3 bases, and the junction held 6 bases outside the gene matches. Germline CDR1 reads MGHDK; CDR2 reads SYGVNS. The CDR3: CASRGTREGYEQYF. The CDR3 nucleotides read TGTGCCAGCAGGGGAACGCGGGAGGGCTACGAGCAGTACTTC.

This chain connects TRBV5-6 to TRBJ2-5; the match to TRBD1 covers 7 bases. TRBJ2-7 matches the DNA end more closely, so the J call is doubtful. This CDR3 is 17 amino acids long. Germline V gene lookup returns CDR1 SGHDT and CDR2 YYEEEE. CDR3 sequence reads: CASSLSHTGELDYEQYF. The CDR3 nucleotides are TGTGCCAGCAGCTTGTCCCATACAGGGGAATTGGACTACGAGCAGTACTTC.

V and J are TRBV21-1 and TRBJ1-1; the DNA was not compared with TRBD1, the D call given in the table. TRBV21-1 is listed as a pseudogene. The CDR3 is made up of 14 amino acids. The DNA of the CDR3 is TGTGCCAGCAGCAAAAGGGGGCGCCGGACTGAAGCTTTCTTT. This translates into CASSKRGRRTEAFF.

This chain connects TRBV4-3 to TRBJ2-6, with 11 bases aligning to TRBD1. The V segment lost 3 bases and the J segment 0 bases; nucleotides outside the gene matches: 7. The CDR3 has 19 residues. Germline assignment: CDR1 LGHNA and CDR2 YSLEER. CDR3 residues: CASSHAPGTGGSGANVLTF. The DNA of the CDR3 is TGCGCCAGCAGCCACGCCCCCGGGACAGGGGGCTCTGGGGCCAACGTCCTGACTTTC.

The gene calls are TRBV2 and TRBJ1-1, with D unclear. CDR1 is SNHLY and CDR2 is FYNNEI in the germline V gene. This CDR3 has 14 amino acids. With 1 base removed from V and 2 bases from J, the gap between germline ends came to 8 bases. The CDR3 reads CASSEVGVNTEAFF. For the CDR3, the DNA is TGTGCCAGCAGTGAAGTCGGGGTAAACACTGAAGCTTTCTTT.

The chain links TRBV25-1 to TRBJ2-1, with 10 bases matching TRBD1. The germline gives CDR1 MGHDK, CDR2 SYGVNS. With 3 bases clipped from V and 7 bases from J, the junction kept 3 bases outside the gene matches. The CDR3 has 14 amino acids. The CDR3 here is CASSEPGQGNEQFF. The CDR3 DNA sequence: TGTGCCAGCAGTGAGCCGGGACAGGGGAATGAGCAGTTCTTC.

CDR3: CASSSTGGAEQYF. The CDR3 region has the DNA TGTGCCAGCAGCTCCACAGGGGGCGCCGAGCAGTACTTC. The chain is built from TRBV7-9 and TRBJ2-7, with TRBD1 matching 9 bases. The germline V gene has CDR1 SEHNR and CDR2 FQNEAQ (reference sequence). Trimming took 4 bases from V and 6 from J; bases not matched to a gene: 4. The CDR3 is 13 residues long.

This clone was seen a single time. V gene TRBV7-2 combines with J gene TRBJ2-5; D may be TRBD1 (6 bases). V lost 2 bases and J lost 5, with 15 bases in between. CDR1 and CDR2 (germline): SGHTA, FQGNSA. The CDR3 loop spans 15 amino acids. This CDR3 reads CASSLTRGDRETQYF. Here the CDR3 DNA reads TGTGCCAGCAGCTTAACCAGGGGAGATAGGGAGACCCAGTACTTC.

The V and J genes are TRBV7-6 and TRBJ2-3; 13 bases map to TRBD2. With 4 bases clipped from V and 3 bases from J, the junction kept 10 bases outside the gene matches. Looked up from germline, CDR1 is SGHVS and CDR2 is FNYEAQ. This CDR3 comprises 18 residues. This CDR3 is CASSSLAGGQRGTDTQYF. The DNA of the CDR3 is TGTGCCAGCAGCTCACTAGCGGGAGGGCAACGGGGAACAGATACGCAGTATTTT.

This clone turned up a few times. The chain uses TRBV6-6 and TRBJ2-7, with 7 bases matching TRBD1. Germline trimming cut 6 bases from V and 0 bases from J; bases unmatched to any gene: 5. The germline gives CDR1 MNHNY, CDR2 SVGAGI (reference sequence). This CDR3 has 14 residues. The CDR3 loop reads CASRDREYSYEQYV. For the CDR3, the DNA is TGTGCCAGCAGAGACAGGGAGTACTCCTACGAGCAGTACGTC.

This chain joins TRBV7-9 and TRBJ1-1, with TRBD1 identical over 8 bases. Per germline, CDR1 SEHNR and CDR2 FQNEAQ (reference sequence). The CDR3 extends over 14 amino acids. With 5 bases clipped from V and 3 bases from J, the junction kept 5 bases outside the gene matches. The CDR3 reads CASSASTGDTEAFF. The CDR3 DNA reads TGTGCCAGCAGCGCATCGACAGGGGACACTGAAGCTTTCTTT.